This T cell receptor (beta chain) was sequenced for a study of T cells after yellow fever vaccination. In its sample, this clonotype was seen a few times. Its specificity is unknown. Germline CDR1 is MNHEY and CDR2 is SVGEGT. The CDR3 totals 15 residues. V was clipped by 6 bases and J by 6 bases, with 18 bases between them. Overall study results and limits: Reappearance after the booster was observed for most primary-vaccination clones (96% CD4, roughly 88% CD8). It was a weaker secondary response, yet one that peaked faster, at day 5 versus 15.

TCRdb reprocessed the 5' RACE reads with MiXCR, giving one entry per CDR3 protein. The repertoire holds under 550,000 distinct CDR3 sequences, with just over 20% as singletons. The sample was PBMCs, taken roughly 20 days after the first yellow fever vaccination. The sequence came from a man aged 18 to 29 who received the YFV17D yellow fever vaccine. The rearrangement joins TRBV6-2 or TRBV6-3 to TRBJ2-1; D possibly matches TRBD1 or TRBD2 (5 bases each). CDR3 coding DNA: TGTGCCAGCAGACCCACCCGCGCAGGGAGCAATGAGCAGTTCTTC. It yields the protein CASRPTRAGSNEQFF.